The 20 T cell receptor beta chains listed next were all sequenced from one sample in a study of T-cell memory formation after mild COVID-19 (dated by TCRdb to 2020 to 2023). Libraries were constructed by 5' RACE. TCRdb records Illumina NovaSeq 6000 as the sequencer. In-frame beta chains were kept once TCRdb had trimmed the public reads at Q25 with fastp and called clones with MiXCR. Records with the same CDR3 protein are collapsed into one entry carrying the most frequent genes and DNA. This sample has roughly 70,000 distinct CDR3 sequences in its table, and 16% of those were observed once. Clones ranked in the top ten supply around 31% of the sample. The source material was PBMCs or a T cell subset sorted from them (not recorded which). These receptors came from an adult woman who had mild COVID-19 (a few samples of this study predate the infection). The sample titles of this study are shuffled in the database, so cell type and time point are left out; the donor was told from shared clones.

This chain links TRBV4-3 with TRBJ2-2; 9 nucleotides agree with TRBD2. CDR1 is LGHNA and CDR2 is YSLEER in the germline V gene. CDR3 size: 16 residues. Trimming removed 6 bases from V and 5 bases from J; junction bases left unmatched: 10. The CDR3 region is CASSPFVAGVTGELFF. The CDR3 DNA reads as TGCGCCAGCAGTCCCTTCGTAGCGGGAGTGACCGGGGAGCTGTTTTTT.

This clonotype has at least ten counts. This rearrangement joins TRBV20-1 to TRBJ2-2; TRBD1 agrees at 7 bases. The J segment lost 4 bases and the V segment lost 0 bases, leaving 8 bases of the junction unmatched. The CDR3 is made up of 16 amino acids. Germline lookup yields CDR1 DFQATT and CDR2 SNEGSKA (reference sequence). CDR3: CSAREPSGTATGELFF. In DNA, the CDR3 is TGCAGTGCTAGAGAACCCTCCGGGACAGCCACCGGGGAGCTGTTTTTT.

V usage is TRBV7-9 and J usage is TRBJ1-1; no firm D call. V lost 1 base and J 1 base, leaving 10 bases between the germline ends. Germline assignment: CDR1 SEHNR and CDR2 FQNEAQ (reference sequence). This CDR3 is 15 amino acids long. DNA for the CDR3: TGTGCCAGCAGCTTAGTTACGGGTGGGAACACTGAAGCTTTCTTT. Residues: CASSLVTGGNTEAFF. Full variable domain (outside the CDR3, taken from reference TRBV7-9 and TRBJ1-1): DTGVSQNPRHKITKRGQNVTFRCDPISEHNRLYWYRQTLGQGPEFLTYFQNEAQLEKSRLLSDRFSAERPKGSFSTLEIQRTEQGDSAMYLCASSLVTGGNTEAFFGQGTRLTVV.

This chain connects TRBV7-7 to TRBJ2-3; TRBD2 is a possible D gene (7 bases). The V end was cut by 5 bases, the J end by 6 bases, with 12 bases between. There are 13 residues in the CDR3. Germline V gives CDR1 SSHAT, CDR2 FNYEAQ (reference sequence). The CDR3 DNA follows: TGTGCCAGCAGCCGTGGGGGGGCGGATACGCAGTATTTT. Protein: CASSRGGADTQYF.

This clonotype qualifies as medium-sized. The rearrangement uses TRBV12-3 or TRBV12-4 and TRBJ1-5; 8 nucleotides agree with TRBD1. V lost 4 bases, J lost 6 bases, and 5 bases stayed unmatched. The CDR3 has 14 amino acids. For the CDR3, the DNA is TGTGCCAGCAGTTCGGACAGGGCGGGTCAGCCCCAGCATTTT. It specifies CASSSDRAGQPQHF.

The chain combines TRBV7-9 with TRBJ2-1; 8 bases are shared with TRBD2. Germline V gene lookup returns CDR1 SEHNR and CDR2 FQNEAQ (reference sequence). V shed 4 bases, J shed 4 bases, and the junction held 9 bases outside the gene matches. This CDR3 spans 16 amino acids. The CDR3 DNA sequence: TGTGCCAGCAGCTCAACCGGGACTAGGCCATACAATGAGCAGTTCTTC. It translates to CASSSTGTRPYNEQFF.

V usage is TRBV5-5 and J usage is TRBJ1-1; D ambiguous. This CDR3 comprises 16 residues. The germline V gene has CDR1 SGHKS and CDR2 YYEKEE (reference sequence). V lost 4 bases and J lost 4, with 20 bases in between. The CDR3 nucleotides read TGTGCCAGCAGCACCCGGGCCGAAAGCCCCCCCACTGAAGCTTTCTTT. Its protein is CASSTRAESPPTEAFF. The full variable domain, in which reference TRBV5-5 and TRBJ1-1 provide the parts outside the CDR3, is DAGVTQSPTHLIKTRGQQVTLRCSPISGHKSVSWYQQVLGQGPQFIFQYYEKEERGRGNFPDRFSARQFPNYSSELNVNALLLGDSALYLCASSTRAESPPTEAFFGQGTRLTVV.

This chain links TRBV11-2 with TRBJ2-7; D gene unclear. Trimming shortened V by 2 bases and J by 3 bases, and 11 bases separated the two germline ends. The CDR3 is 14 residues long. From germline, CDR1 is SGHAT and CDR2 FQNNGV. CDR3 nucleotides: TGTGCCAGCAGCTTATCCGGGTGGGACTACGAGCAGTACTTC. It translates to CASSLSGWDYEQYF.

The V and J genes are TRBV9 and TRBJ2-3, with 9 bases identical to TRBD2. CDR3 length equals 16 residues. The germline V gene encodes CDR1 SGDLS and CDR2 YYNGEE. Germline trimming cut 0 bases from V and 4 bases from J; bases unmatched to any gene: 6. The CDR3 DNA reads TGTGCCAGCAGCGTAGAGGCTAGCGGGGAGTCAGATACGCAGTATTTT. This sequence encodes CASSVEASGESDTQYF.

The chain combines TRBV5-1 with TRBJ1-5; D ambiguous. V lost 5 bases to trimming and J lost 3 bases, with 12 bases between them. Germline loops: CDR1 SGHRS, CDR2 YFSETQ. The CDR3 sequence is 14 residues long. CDR3 DNA sequence: TGCGCCAGCAGTGAGGGTTTGGACAATCAGCCCCAGCATTTT. This sequence encodes CASSEGLDNQPQHF.

This clonotype was seen only a few times. The chain uses TRBV7-9 and TRBJ2-6, with 12 bases fitting TRBD1. This CDR3 is 20 amino acids long. The V and J ends lost 4 bases and 4 bases, in that order; junction bases with no gene match: 14. The V gene's germline CDR1 is SEHNR and CDR2 FQNEAQ (reference sequence). DNA of the CDR3: TGTGCCAGCAGCTCCTCCTCCGGGACAGGGGGCGTAAAAGGGGCCAACGTCCTGACTTTC. This codes for CASSSSSGTGGVKGANVLTF.

This clonotype was seen a few times. This rearrangement joins TRBV9 to TRBJ1-1, with unresolved D. The CDR3 has 13 amino acids. Germline V gives CDR1 SGDLS, CDR2 YYNGEE. V was clipped by 3 bases and J by 6 bases, with 12 bases between them. The CDR3 reads CASSGGRLPEAFF. CDR3 in DNA: TGTGCCAGCAGCGGCGGGCGGCTCCCTGAAGCTTTCTTT.

The chain couples TRBV4-1 to TRBJ1-3, with 7 bases matching TRBD1. Germline V gene data show CDR1 as MGHRA and CDR2 as YSYEKL. With V trimmed by 4 bases and J by 0 bases, 3 bases remained unmatched. CDR3 size: 15 residues. CDR3: CASSPWDSSGNTIYF. The CDR3 DNA follows: TGCGCCAGCAGCCCTTGGGACAGCTCTGGAAACACCATATATTTT.

The table lists this clonotype with many counts. The V gene is TRBV20-1, the J gene TRBJ2-1; D unresolved. The V and J ends lost 0 bases and 2 bases respectively, with 8 bases between them. CDR1 and CDR2 from the germline V gene are DFQATT and SNEGSKA (reference sequence). The CDR3 is made up of 14 amino acids. CDR3 region: CSARDPSTYNEQFF. CDR3 bases: TGCAGTGCTAGAGATCCCAGTACCTACAATGAGCAGTTCTTC.

This sequence joins TRBV20-1 and TRBJ2-7, with D perhaps matching TRBD1 or TRBD2 (5 bases each). V was trimmed by 2 bases and J by 3 bases, leaving 8 bases between them. Per germline, CDR1 DFQATT and CDR2 SNEGSKA (reference sequence). The CDR3 has 12 amino acids. In nucleotides, the CDR3 is TGCAGTGCTAGAATGGGGGACTACGAGCAGTACTTC. Its translation: CSARMGDYEQYF.

The rearrangement joins TRBV30 to TRBJ1-1, with D maybe TRBD1 (5 bases). V was cut by 1 base and J by 1 base, with 10 bases left in between. This CDR3 spans 14 amino acids. CDR1 and CDR2 from the germline V gene are GTSNPN and SVGIG (reference sequence). CDR3 nucleotides: TGTGCCTGGAGTGAAGGGGTCCAGAACACTGAAGCTTTCTTT. Protein sequence: CAWSEGVQNTEAFF.

This chain uses TRBV7-9 with TRBJ1-3, with D unclear. The CDR3 consists of 15 residues. V lost 5 bases to trimming and J lost 2 bases, with 13 bases between them. The germline V gene has CDR1 SEHNR and CDR2 FQNEAQ (reference sequence). DNA for the CDR3: TGTGCCAGCAGCCCAGAAAGTTGGGCTGGAAACACCATATATTTT. This sequence encodes CASSPESWAGNTIYF.

This clonotype was detected only once. The chain links TRBV14 to TRBJ1-2, with a tentative D call TRBD1 (6 bases). The CDR3 contains 14 residues. The germline V gene encodes CDR1 SGHDN and CDR2 FVKESK. V was cut by 1 base and J by 4 bases, with 10 bases left in between. CDR3 protein: CASSQGTAFYGYTF. CDR3 bases: TGTGCCAGCAGCCAAGGGACAGCCTTCTATGGCTACACCTTC. The variable domain in full, with the rest retrieved from reference TRBV14 and TRBJ1-2, is EAGVTQFPSHSVIEKGQTVTLRCDPISGHDNLYWYRRVMGKEIKFLLHFVKESKQDESGMPNNRFLAERTGGTYSTLKVQPAELEDSGVYFCASSQGTAFYGYTFGSGTRLTVV.

This clonotype was found a few times. This sequence joins TRBV27 and TRBJ2-2, with TRBD1 identical over 10 bases. The CDR3 is 17 residues long. Per germline, CDR1 MNHEY and CDR2 SMNVEV (reference sequence). J was trimmed by 4 bases and V by 4 bases; bases with no gene match: 9. CDR3 sequence reads: CASSWTGGSVLTGELFF. In DNA, the CDR3 is TGTGCCAGCAGTTGGACAGGGGGTTCCGTTCTCACCGGGGAGCTGTTTTTT.

This clonotype has only a few counts. The V gene is TRBV10-2, the J gene TRBJ2-5; TRBD2 agrees at 9 bases. The germline V gene has CDR1 WSHSY and CDR2 SAAADI. This CDR3 comprises 15 residues. Unmatched junction bases numbered 12, after V lost 8 bases and J lost 5 bases. CDR3 coding DNA: TGCGCCAGCTCTGGAAGTCTAGCGGGATCGGAGACCCAGTACTTC. As protein: CASSGSLAGSETQYF.